The present TCR beta chain was sequenced within a study of beta chain features in type 1 diabetes. Study in general: In age, gender and cell yields, patients were similar to healthy donors.

CD4+ naive, central memory, regulatory and stem cell-like memory subsets were isolated by sorting on CD45RO/CCR7/CD25/CD127/CD95/CD27. This clone appeared a few times. Antigen specificity is unknown. Every isolated RNA sample was fully reverse transcribed, so sequencing captured expressed TCRB transcripts. This table comes from immunoSEQ multiplex PCR, and its TCRdb copy is limited to in-frame clones, with some not included. The sample has roughly 310,000 clones; approximately 11% are singletons. This CDR3 comprises 12 residues. Germline values: CDR1 LNHDA, CDR2 SQIVND (reference sequence). Trimming took 5 bases from V and 4 from J, leaving 8 bases between them. Study-level results: All four CD4+ subsets of Type 1 diabetes patients contained TCRB CDR3s that were moderately but significantly shorter.

Sequencing used naive CD4+ T cells from blood. The chain employs TRBV19 and TRBJ1-2; D is uncertain. The sequence was collected from a woman aged 30 to 39 in good health. The DNA for the CDR3 is TGTGCCAGTAGTCAGAGCGGCTATGGCTACACCTTC. This encodes CASSQSGYGYTF.